This T cell receptor beta chain was sequenced for a study of cytomegalovirus exposure and HLA in healthy donors (dated by TCRdb to between 2016 and 2019). Context from the whole study: An earlier analysis of under 600 of the donors reported 250 to 350 Gb of sequence data and roughly 110 million unique TCR beta sequences from about 200 million T cells. Donor age, sex, ethnicity and CMV serostatus were collected together with the repertoire data. In a later analysis, previously published TCR beta repertoires from roughly 710 donors were re-analyzed and high-resolution HLA genotyping was added so that TCR occurrence patterns could be studied. Among the roughly 400 genotyped donors, around 81% belonged to the genetic ancestry cluster associated with self-reported Caucasian donors. The T cell repertoires of around 730 subjects were profiled by immunosequencing and related to cytomegalovirus serostatus. HLA typing covered class I and class II loci at four-digit resolution. The study aimed to test whether cataloging public T cell receptors could reveal signatures of past pathogen exposure. Four or five DR-DQ haplotypes were handled as single units for association and clustering because linkage in the cohort was strong. A later genetic analysis took genome-wide SNP genotypes for about 65% of the 666 donors and used that subset as a discovery cohort. Among 300 to 450 genotyped donors of the cohort, an average of around 240,000 unique TCR beta nucleotide sequences were sequenced per donor, around 20% of them non-productive. An earlier analysis of around 580 of the donors used high-throughput TCR beta sequencing to judge whether each TCR beta V gene segment behaved as functional or pseudogenic. All discovery cohort repertoires had been generated on a single sequencing platform. Besides the first cohort of roughly 700 subjects, a separate validation cohort made up of over 95 different subjects was used. In the later analysis, no new phenotypic data were used to find candidate immune exposures; instead, reliance was placed on TCR beta sequences and their occurrence across donors. To predict cytomegalovirus infection status, the study brought together high-throughput TCR immunosequencing, statistical association of individual TCRs with disease status, and machine learning. Approximately 310 gigabases of sequencing data and tens of millions of unique TCR sequences made up an early release that covered several hundred HLA-typed donors. Typing coverage varied by locus: roughly 629-630 donors for A, B, C, DRB1 and DQB1; some 520 for DQA1; around 610 for DPA1; approximately 490 for DPB1.

General conclusions and limits of the study: In a later analysis, most CMV-associated TCR beta chains were found to appear HLA-restricted, with HLA associations seemingly driven largely by CMV exposure. The classifier was reported to diagnose cytomegalovirus status with high specificity and sensitivity in both the original cohort and the validation cohort. A few of the identified cytomegalovirus-associated TCR beta chains were confirmed in vitro to be specific for cytomegalovirus antigens. Correlated functional status among segregating V segments might reflect linkage disequilibrium, but an unknown experimental factor could not be ruled out. An association between a missense DCLRE1C variant and V-gene and J-gene trimming of TCR beta chains was found in a later genetic analysis and replicated in an independent cohort. At a false discovery rate of 0.05, a later analysis linked some 18,000 TCR beta sequences to specific HLA alleles. In a later analysis, HLA-associated TCR beta chains showed more clonal expansion and lower generation probabilities than non-associated chains that were equally common. In a later analysis, TCR association rates were found to vary across HLA loci, with the most associated TCRs seen for DRB1 alleles and the fewest for HLA-C alleles. An earlier analysis of approximately 500 of the donors showed that most TCR beta V segments appeared in productive rearrangements either about 87% or about 30% of the time, which broadly matched IMGT annotations. According to a later genetic analysis, donors in an Asian-associated ancestry cluster had fewer N-insertions in productive TCRs than the roughly 670-donor mean. The 87-base-pair reads could not distinguish some IMGT-functional V segments, including TRBV6-2 and TRBV6-3, so those segments were excluded. Sequencing depth was assumed to be roughly uniform across donors in the presence/absence analyses, though that assumption may not hold. The cohort was sequenced for TCR beta chains only, and without alpha or paired-chain data the features that could be detected were limited. It was suggested by the authors that the approach could potentially be generalized to other disease states and immunological phenotypes. In the study, approximately 150 TCR beta chains were listed as associated with cytomegalovirus. A further reported finding was that TCR beta sequences accurately predicted the HLA-A and HLA-B alleles for most subjects in the first cohort. For the cohort, immune exposure information was limited to CMV serostatus. Roughly 17 rarely observed V segments, including chromosome 9 orphons, were excluded from the earlier analysis of several hundred of the donors because counts were too low. Several of the top co-occurrence clusters appeared to be linked to parvovirus B19, influenza, CMV and Epstein-Barr virus, according to a later analysis. A group of highly shared sequence variants was considered likely to be a technical artifact of the sequencing pipeline. When HLA alleles, especially DR and DQ, strongly co-occurred, TCR associations were difficult to assign to individual alleles. Most TCR sequences were seen in very few donors, while some public TCRs were found in many individuals. Because HLA typing was unavailable for some donors at each locus, only the typed subset was used in association tests.

At the junction V is shortened by 2 bases and J by 5 bases; bases outside the gene matches: 9. Reading from cysteine to phenylalanine, the CDR3 counts 15 amino acids. Only the CDR3 region is kept as DNA, spanning 45 bases read in frame from base 1. The germline V gene gives CDR1 as SGHRS and CDR2 as YFSETQ. Library preparation was by the immunoSEQ multiplex PCR assay. A mixture of 60 forward primers for TCR Vbeta segments and 13 reverse primers for TCR Jbeta segments was used in the multiplex PCR. Amplification of the CDR3 region of rearranged TCR beta genes was performed with a multiplex PCR assay on genomic DNA. The Illumina HiSeq System was used to sequence the amplified TCR beta libraries as 87-base-pair reads. From the authors' description of their analysis: A later analysis counted approximately 76 million unique TCR beta chains across the 640 or so repertoires, and roughly 10 million of these chains were shared by at least two donors. Raw reads were error-corrected and collapsed into unique sequences by a nearest-neighbor algorithm in which closely related sequences were merged to remove PCR and sequencing errors. Alignment of CDR3 sequences to IMGT reference sequences was used to assign V, D and J gene segments. For a sequence to be retained, a match of at least six nucleotides to both a V gene segment and a J gene segment was required. A rearrangement was called productive if the CDR3 had no stop codons and remained in frame with V and J, and every other rearrangement was called non-productive. CDR3 was defined by IMGT convention, running from the second conserved V-encoded cysteine to the conserved J-encoded phenylalanine. The earlier analysis of fewer than 750 of the donors excluded sequences that lacked an unambiguous match to a single V gene segment. In an earlier analysis of roughly 500 of the donors, V segments were called functional above 56.7% productive rearrangements and were called segregating when the between-donor standard deviation exceeded 5%. A statistical classification framework was built for diagnosing cytomegalovirus status from the catalog of TCR beta chain sequences. In a later analysis, TCR nucleotide sequences were compared against IMGT/GENE-DB human TR gene sequences so that V and J genes could be assigned. A later analysis assigned CDR3 sequences and most-parsimonious VDJ recombination scenarios with the TCRdist pipeline. A later analysis defined each TCR beta chain by its CDR3 amino acid sequence plus V-gene family, and excluded reads lacking a unique V-gene family. As a way to deal with suspected cross-contamination and a sequencing artifact, a later analysis dropped nearly 600 nucleotide sequences that were highly shared and had low generation probability. For each public chain, a later analysis derived a clonal expansion index from normalized ranks of inferred template counts within each repertoire. In a later analysis, generation probabilities were computed with a VDJ recombination model fitted to out-of-frame rearrangements, and the resulting probabilities were checked against IGoR. In a later analysis, hypergeometric tests were used to score TCR-TCR, TCR-HLA and TCR-CMV co-occurrence, with a repertoire-size bias correction applied to TCR pairs. In a later analysis, false discovery rates were estimated by permuting HLA or CMV assignments 20 times. A later analysis grouped co-occurring TCRs with DBSCAN, adding TCRdist sequence similarity when clustering within HLA-allele-positive subsets. For co-occurrence clustering, repertoires with fewer than 30,000 or more than 120,000 public chains were excluded, along with roughly 5 repertoires with anomalous nucleotide sharing. TCRdb obtained this table from immuneACCESS and retained in-frame rearrangements with V and J assigned. These tables miss some clones; where compared with another copy, unresolved V genes account for less than half of the shortfall, and the remainder is unexplained. The V and J calls and the clone size are those of that table, but D and trimming were determined from the DNA. The sample table shows some 120,000 clones, and 8% to 9.5% are seen once. The ten largest clones add up to 5.5% of the sample.

The cohort consisted of 600 to 750 healthy bone marrow donors. Cohort members were all nominally healthy when sampled, although unrecorded immune exposures were likely present. The donor was CMV seronegative and belonged to the group of roughly 330 seronegative cohort members. A peripheral blood sample was collected from each donor, and TCR beta sequencing was performed on peripheral blood mononuclear cells. Genomic DNA was extracted from the blood cell samples with the Qiagen DNeasy Blood Extraction Kit. Turning to this clone: Its antigen has not been determined. Nothing much larger sits one base from this clone, and base qualities are not available.

Here the chain combines TRBV5-1 and TRBJ2-7; TRBD1 matches 8 bases in the middle. The sequence was collected from a man aged 35-49 years in good health and CMV-seronegative. The sample comprised PBMCs. The CDR3: CASSLSDRGIHEQYF. The DNA sequence follows: TGCGCCAGCAGCTTAAGTGACAGGGGTATCCACGAGCAGTACTTC.